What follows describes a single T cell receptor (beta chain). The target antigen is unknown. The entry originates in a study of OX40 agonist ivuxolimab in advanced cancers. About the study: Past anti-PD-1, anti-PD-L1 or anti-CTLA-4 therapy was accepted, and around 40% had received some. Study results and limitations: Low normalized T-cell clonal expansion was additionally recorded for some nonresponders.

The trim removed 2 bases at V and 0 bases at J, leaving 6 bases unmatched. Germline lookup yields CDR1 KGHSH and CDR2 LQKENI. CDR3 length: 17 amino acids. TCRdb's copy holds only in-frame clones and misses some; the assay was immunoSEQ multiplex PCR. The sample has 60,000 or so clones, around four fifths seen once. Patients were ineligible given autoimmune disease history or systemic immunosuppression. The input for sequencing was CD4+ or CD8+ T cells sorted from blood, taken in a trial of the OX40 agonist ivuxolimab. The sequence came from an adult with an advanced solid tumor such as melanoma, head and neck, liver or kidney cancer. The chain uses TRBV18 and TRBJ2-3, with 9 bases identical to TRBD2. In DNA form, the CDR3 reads TGTGCCAGCTCACCATCGGCGGGGGGGCCTAGCACAGATACGCAGTATTTT. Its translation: CASSPSAGGPSTDTQYF.